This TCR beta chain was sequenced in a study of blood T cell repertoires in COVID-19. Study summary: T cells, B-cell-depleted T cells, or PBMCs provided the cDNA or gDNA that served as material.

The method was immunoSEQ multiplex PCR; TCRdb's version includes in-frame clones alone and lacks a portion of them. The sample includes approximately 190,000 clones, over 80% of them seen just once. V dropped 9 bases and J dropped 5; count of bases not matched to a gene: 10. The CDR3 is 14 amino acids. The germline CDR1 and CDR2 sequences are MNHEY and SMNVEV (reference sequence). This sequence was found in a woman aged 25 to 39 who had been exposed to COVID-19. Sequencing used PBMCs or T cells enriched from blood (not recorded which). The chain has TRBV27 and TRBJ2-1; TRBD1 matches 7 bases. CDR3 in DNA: TGTGCCAGTGCCGAGAACAGGGGACACAATGAGCAGTTCTTC. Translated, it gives CASAENRGHNEQFF.